These 10 T cell receptor beta chains came from one sample sequenced in a study of T cells after yellow fever vaccination. TCRdb used MiXCR to reprocess the 5' RACE reads, holding one entry per CDR3 protein. The sample yields more than 300,000 distinct CDR3 sequences, about 6.6% seen once. Sequencing was performed on PBMCs, taken about 41 days after the first yellow fever vaccination. These receptors were collected from a young man who received the YFV17D yellow fever vaccine.

This clonotype has a handful of counts. The chain carries TRBV20-1 and TRBJ2-3; D is ambiguous. The ends were cut back, 4 bases at V and 0 bases at J, with 14 bases in the middle. The CDR3 length is 15 residues. From germline, CDR1 is DFQATT and CDR2 SNEGSKA (reference sequence). Here the CDR3 DNA reads TGCAGTGCTATGGACGCGTCTACTAGCACAGATACGCAGTATTTT. Its translation is CSAMDASTSTDTQYF.

V is TRBV5-1 and J is TRBJ1-2; D not certain. V dropped 4 bases and J dropped 5 bases, with 12 bases sitting between them. The CDR3 extends over 13 amino acids. CDR1 SGHRS and CDR2 YFSETQ come from the germline V gene. CDR3 coding DNA: TGCGCCAGCAGCCCCACCGTTGGTTATGGCTACACCTTC. Its protein is CASSPTVGYGYTF.

CDR3 in DNA: TGTGCCAGCTCACCCAAACAGGGGGCCTACGAGCAGTACTTC. Amino acid sequence: CASSPKQGAYEQYF. The rearrangement joins TRBV18 to TRBJ2-7; 8 bases map to TRBD1. The V gene's germline CDR1 is KGHSH and CDR2 LQKENI. This CDR3 spans 14 amino acids. The V segment lost 3 bases and the J segment 2 bases; nucleotides outside the gene matches: 3.

This clonotype was seen repeatedly, ten times or more. The chain is built from TRBV6-1 and TRBJ2-7, with TRBD1 as a possible D gene (5 bases). The ends were cut back, 4 bases at V and 3 bases at J, with 13 bases in the middle. Germline CDR1 MNHNS, CDR2 SASEGT. The CDR3 has 14 amino acids. The CDR3 here is CASSVGQGHYEQYF. CDR3 in DNA: TGTGCCAGCAGTGTCGGCCAGGGCCACTACGAGCAGTACTTC.

The chain employs TRBV6-2 or TRBV6-3 and TRBJ1-5; D unresolved. Trimming took off 11 bases at V and 4 bases at J, with 21 bases between the two ends. The CDR3 length is 15 residues. Germline-derived CDR1 and CDR2 are MNHEY and SVGEGT. Here the CDR3 reads CAATPDGEWNQPQHF. The CDR3 nucleotides are TGTGCCGCGACCCCGGACGGGGAGTGGAATCAGCCCCAGCATTTT.

This clonotype has just a few counts. V and J are TRBV20-1 and TRBJ1-3; 7 bases line up with TRBD1. Trimming cost V 6 bases and J 4 bases; bases outside gene matches: 9. In germline, CDR1 is DFQATT, CDR2 SNEGSKA (reference sequence). There are 14 residues in the CDR3. The CDR3 nucleotides are TGCAGTGCCTATCGGGACAGTTCGGGAAACACCATATATTTT. Translation: CSAYRDSSGNTIYF.

This clonotype showed up just a few times. The CDR3 spells CASSTANTQYF. CDR3 nucleotides: TGTGCCAGCAGCACCGCGAATACGCAGTATTTT. The rearrangement joins TRBV7-2 to TRBJ2-3; the D is unclear. CDR1 is SGHTA and CDR2 is FQGNSA in the germline V gene. Trimming removed 5 bases from V and 7 bases from J, with 7 bases in between. There are 11 residues in the CDR3. The full variable domain, with the rest looked up from reference TRBV7-2 and TRBJ2-3, is GAGVSQSPSNKVTEKGKDVELRCDPISGHTALYWYRQSLGQGLEFLIYFQGNSAPDKSGLPSDRFSAERTGGSVSTLTIQRTQQEDSAVYLCASSTANTQYFGPGTRLTVL.

In this sample, this clonotype turned up many times. V and J are TRBV3-1 and TRBJ2-1, with a possible D match to TRBD1 (6 bases). V was trimmed by 6 bases and J by 6 bases, leaving 15 bases between them. The CDR3 sequence is 14 residues long. Germline V lookup: CDR1 LGHDT, CDR2 YNNKEL (reference sequence). CDR3 DNA: TGTGCCAGCAGAGGTAGGGGGTATGGCAATGAGCAGTTCTTC. This translates into CASRGRGYGNEQFF.

V gene TRBV4-1 combines with J gene TRBJ2-1; D not certain. V was trimmed by 4 bases and J by 9 bases, leaving 22 bases between them. CDR3 length: 16 amino acids. The germline V gene encodes CDR1 MGHRA and CDR2 YSYEKL. The CDR3 region has the DNA TGCGCCAGCAGCCTTGGGCTCGGTTCAGGCGTGGGTGAGCAGTTCTTC. This gives the protein CASSLGLGSGVGEQFF.

The rearrangement uses TRBV20-1 and TRBJ2-2; D remains unclear. V lost 6 bases and J 4 bases, leaving 9 bases between the germline ends. The CDR3 contains 12 residues. Germline CDR1 and CDR2: DFQATT and SNEGSKA (reference sequence). The CDR3 reads CSALSATGELFF. CDR3 in DNA: TGCAGTGCCCTAAGTGCCACCGGGGAGCTGTTTTTT.